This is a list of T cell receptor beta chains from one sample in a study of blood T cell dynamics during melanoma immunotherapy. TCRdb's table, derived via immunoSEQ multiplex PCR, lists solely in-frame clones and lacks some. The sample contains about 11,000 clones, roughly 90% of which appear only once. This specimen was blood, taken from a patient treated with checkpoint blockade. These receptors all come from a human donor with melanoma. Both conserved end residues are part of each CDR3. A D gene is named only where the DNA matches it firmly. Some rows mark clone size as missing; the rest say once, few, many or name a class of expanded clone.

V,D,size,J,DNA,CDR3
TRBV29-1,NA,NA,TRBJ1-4,TGCAGCGTTGTTGAGGGAGGGGATTGGAAACTGTTTTTT,CSVVEGGDWKLFF
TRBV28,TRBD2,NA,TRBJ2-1,TGTGCCAGCAGAGGACCCGGGACTAGCAATGAGCAGTTCTTC,CASRGPGTSNEQFF
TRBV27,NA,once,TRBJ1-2,TGTGCCAGCAGTTTTGTCAGGGGATCTGGCTACACCTTC,CASSFVRGSGYTF
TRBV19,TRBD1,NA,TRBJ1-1,TGTGCCAGTACCCCCCAAGGGGGACAGGGTGAAGCTTTCTTT,CASTPQGGQGEAFF
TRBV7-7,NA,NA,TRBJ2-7,TGTGCTAGCAGCCCCAGACTAGGGCGCGAGCAGTACTTC,CASSPRLGREQYF
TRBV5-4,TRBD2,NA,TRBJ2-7,TGTGCCAGCAGCTTGCCCGGGAGGGGCCACGAGCAGTACTTC,CASSLPGRGHEQYF
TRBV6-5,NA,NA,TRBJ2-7,TGTGCCAGCAGCTCGAGGGGCTACGAGCAGTACTTC,CASSSRGYEQYF
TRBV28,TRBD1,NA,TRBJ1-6,TGTGCCAGCAGTTTGGGGGGGACAGGGGTTGGCTATAATTCACCCCTCCACTTT,CASSLGGTGVGYNSPLHF
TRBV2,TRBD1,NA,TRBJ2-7,TGTGCCAGCGGGACAGTTTTCGAGCAGTACTTC,CASGTVFEQYF
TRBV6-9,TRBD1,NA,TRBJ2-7,TGTGCCAGCAACCGGGACAGGGGGAGGTACGAGCAGTACTTC,CASNRDRGRYEQYF
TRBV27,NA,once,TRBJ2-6,TGTGCCAGCAGTCTCAGAGTCCCTGGGGCCAACGTCCTGACTTTC,CASSLRVPGANVLTF
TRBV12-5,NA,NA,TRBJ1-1,TGTGCTAGTGGCCGGGGCCCCGGGGTTGAAGCTTTCTTT,CASGRGPGVEAFF
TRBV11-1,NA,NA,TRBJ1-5,TGTGCCAGCAGCTTAGGGGGACCGAATAGCAATCAGCCCCAGCATTTT,CASSLGGPNSNQPQHF
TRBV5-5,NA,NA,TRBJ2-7,TGTGCCAGCAGCTTGGAGGGCCGCCCCTACGAGCAGTACTTC,CASSLEGRPYEQYF
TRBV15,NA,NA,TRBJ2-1,TGTGCCACCAGCAGTCCTCTTGGAAATGAGCAGTTCTTC,CATSSPLGNEQFF
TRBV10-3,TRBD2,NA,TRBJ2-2,TGTGCCAACCAGCGGGATCTCGCCGGGGAGCTGTTTTTT,CANQRDLAGELFF
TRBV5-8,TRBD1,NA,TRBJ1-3,TGTGCCAGCAGCTCGGGACAGGCCACCTCTGGAAACACCATATATTTT,CASSSGQATSGNTIYF
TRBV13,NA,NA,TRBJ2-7,TGTGCCAGCAGCTGGAGCTGGACCCCAGGGGGGTACGAGCAGTACTTC,CASSWSWTPGGYEQYF
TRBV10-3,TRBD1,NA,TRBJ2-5,TGTGCCATCAGTAGGGGGCAGGGGGAAGAGACCCAGTACTTC,CAISRGQGEETQYF
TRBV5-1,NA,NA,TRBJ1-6,TGCGCCAGCCCGCCGGGTATTTCACCCCTCCACTTT,CASPPGISPLHF
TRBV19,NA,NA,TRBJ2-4,TGTGCCAGTAGTTTTAGCGTCGGAAACATTCAGTACTTC,CASSFSVGNIQYF
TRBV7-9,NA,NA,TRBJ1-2,TGTGCCAGCAGCGCAAACTATGGCTACACCTTC,CASSANYGYTF
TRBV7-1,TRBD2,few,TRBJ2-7,TGTGCCAGCAGCGTATACGGGGGGACTAGCGGGACCTCCTACGAGCAGTACTTC,CASSVYGGTSGTSYEQYF
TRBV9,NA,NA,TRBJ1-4,TGTGCCAGCGCCCGAGCCTATAATGAAAAACTGTTTTTT,CASARAYNEKLFF
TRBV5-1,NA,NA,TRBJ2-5,TGCGCCAGCACTCCGGGGCCGGTTGAGACCCAGTACTTC,CASTPGPVETQYF
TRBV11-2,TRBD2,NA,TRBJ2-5,TGTGCCAGCAGCCCCCGGGTAGCGGGATCGGGTACGGAGACCCAGTACTTC,CASSPRVAGSGTETQYF
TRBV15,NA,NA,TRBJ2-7,TGTGCCACCAGCTCCTCGGGGGTAGCGGAGGTGCAGTACTTC,CATSSSGVAEVQYF
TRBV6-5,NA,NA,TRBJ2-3,TGTGCCAGCAGTTACGCCCGGGGGCCCCGCACAGATACGCAGTATTTT,CASSYARGPRTDTQYF
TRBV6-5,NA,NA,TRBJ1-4,TGTGCCAGCAGACCGGGGCCTACAACTAATGAAAAACTGTTTTTT,CASRPGPTTNEKLFF
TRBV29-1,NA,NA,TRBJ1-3,TGCAGCGTGAGTTCCGGGTGGGGCTCTGGAAACACCATATATTTT,CSVSSGWGSGNTIYF
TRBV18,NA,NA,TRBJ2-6,TGTGCCAGCTCACAGAGACCCGCTGGGGCCAACGTCCTGACTTTC,CASSQRPAGANVLTF
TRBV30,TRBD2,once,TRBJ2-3,TGTGCCTGGAGCGACGGACTAGCGGGAGCTAAAGATACGCAGTATTTT,CAWSDGLAGAKDTQYF
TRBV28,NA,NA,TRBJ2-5,TGTGCCAGCAGTTTAGGGGCGTACCAAGAGACCCAGTACTTC,CASSLGAYQETQYF
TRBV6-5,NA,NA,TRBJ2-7,TGTGCCAGCAGTTACGGTAGCGTCGGCTCCTACGAGCAGTACTTC,CASSYGSVGSYEQYF
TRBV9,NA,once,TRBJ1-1,TGTGCCAGCAGCCCCAGGGAATGGAACACTGAAGCTTTCTTT,CASSPREWNTEAFF
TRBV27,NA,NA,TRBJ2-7,TGTGCCAGCAGTTTTACAGGTTACGAGCAGTACTTC,CASSFTGYEQYF
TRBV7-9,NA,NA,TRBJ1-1,TGTGCCAGCAGCTTAGGGGTGGGCCGCAACACTGAAGCTTTCTTT,CASSLGVGRNTEAFF
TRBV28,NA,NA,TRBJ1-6,TGTGCCAGCAGCACCCCGGGCAGGGTACTCCTCCACTTT,CASSTPGRVLLHF
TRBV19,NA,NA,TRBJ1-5,TGTGCCAGTAGTCCAGACAGGCCCAATAGCAATCAGCCCCAGCATTTT,CASSPDRPNSNQPQHF
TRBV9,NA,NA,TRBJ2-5,TGTGCCAGCAGCGCGGGACATACAGGGGAGACCCAGTACTTC,CASSAGHTGETQYF
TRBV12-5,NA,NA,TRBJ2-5,TGTGCTAGTGGTTTGGGGGAGACCCAGTACTTC,CASGLGETQYF
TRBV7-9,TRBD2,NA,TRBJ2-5,TGTGCCAGCAGCCCCGGGACTAGCGGGAGTCGGGAGACCCAGTACTTC,CASSPGTSGSRETQYF
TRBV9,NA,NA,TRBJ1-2,TGTGCCAGCAGCGCAAACGAGGCGGGCTACACCTTC,CASSANEAGYTF
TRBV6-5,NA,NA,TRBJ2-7,TGTGCCAGCAGTGGACAGCTTGCCTACGAGCAGTACTTC,CASSGQLAYEQYF
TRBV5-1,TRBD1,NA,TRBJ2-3,TGCGCCAGCAGCCCGGACAGGGCCGATACGCAGTATTTT,CASSPDRADTQYF
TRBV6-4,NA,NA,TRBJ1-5,TGTGCCAGCAGTGACTCGTCGTTCCAGGGGAATCAGCCCCAGCATTTT,CASSDSSFQGNQPQHF
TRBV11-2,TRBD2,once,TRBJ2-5,TGTGCCAGCCGCCGGGGGGAAGGGGAGACCCAGTACTTC,CASRRGEGETQYF